This T cell receptor beta chain stems from a study of blood T cells in healthy people across ages. Study-wide results and limits: There were more naive CD4+ cells and higher diversity in long-lived donors than in aged donors. With donor CMV status unknown, expanded clonotype changes were possibly confounded.

The ends lost 6 bases at V and 6 bases at J; junction bases unmatched: 19. Germline V gene sequence: CDR1 MNHEY, CDR2 SMNVEV (reference sequence). The CDR3 consists of 18 residues. Isolated PBMCs totaled at least 7 million in each sample. Then a second PCR, running about 7 to 11 cycles, was carried out with a sample-barcoded 5' primer and a J-beta primer mix. A template-switch adaptor that had 12 random nucleotides put a tag on each cDNA molecule. Via MiXCR, TCRdb re-called the 5' RACE reads, giving one row per CDR3 protein. The profile shows more than 1 million distinct CDR3 sequences, 40% to 45% of them singletons. This clonotype was recorded a few times. The antigen is not known.

The TCR originated in a woman aged 55 to 70 in good health. This rearrangement joins TRBV27 to TRBJ2-1; TRBD2 matches at 8 bases. Sequencing was carried out using blood. This CDR3 reads CASSPLIPGTRGVNEQFF. Here the CDR3 DNA reads TGTGCCAGCAGCCCTCTCATTCCCGGGACTAGGGGGGTCAATGAGCAGTTCTTC.